This T cell receptor beta chain was captured by sequencing in a study of blood T cell repertoires in COVID-19 (dated by TCRdb to 2020 to 2021). For context, the study as a whole: Samples covering the acute and convalescent phases of COVID-19 were provided by collaborators in the United States, Italy and Spain. Samples were obtained from the ongoing ImmuneRACE study (first 160 participants) and from over a thousand subjects provided by 6 global collaborators. The material from the prospective study consisted of cDNA or gDNA derived from T cells, B-cell-depleted T cells, or PBMCs. HLA class I and class II types, where available, came from metadata supplied by the sample provider rather than from assay-based typing. The sample metadata nearly always contained a de-identified subject ID, COVID-19 status, age in years and sex. The repertoires were released in a freely available public database meant as a resource for research on the immune response to SARS-CoV-2. Deeply sampled blood TCRbeta repertoires from subjects exposed to, actively infected with, or recovered from COVID-19 were included in the dataset.

Points on this clone: The target of this receptor is not known. Within one base of it there is no much larger clone, and no base qualities were kept.

Whole blood was collected in K2EDTA tubes by collaborating institutions according to the institutions' own protocols. Collaborator samples were shipped for TCRbeta analysis as frozen whole blood, isolated PBMCs, or DNA extracted from either sample type. The paper's findings and limits, for the study overall: Clinical and demographic metadata were provided uncurated, with the amount varying by source and participant.

The immunoSEQ Assay, a bias-controlled multiplex PCR, was used to amplify TCRbeta CDR3 regions from genomic DNA. The authors' pipeline ran thus. Nucleated cell counts per sample were estimated from amplification of reference gene primers within the assay. To quantify the absolute abundance of each unique TCRbeta CDR3 rearrangement, sequence reads were collapsed and filtered. For each sample, productive Simpson clonality was calculated as the square root of Simpson's diversity index across productive rearrangements. TCRdb retrieved this table from immuneACCESS and kept in-frame rearrangements only. Not all clones are present; in checked studies, unresolved V genes account for under half, and no reason is known for the remainder. V and J calls and clone size are those listed in that table; D and trimming were worked out from the DNA. This sample comprises about 200,000 clones, about nine tenths of them detected only once. The leading ten clones occupy 0.6% to 0.9% of the sample.

Taken from the germline V gene, the CDR1 and CDR2 loops are SGHAT and FQNNGV. The CDR3 runs 15 residues from the cysteine to the phenylalanine. CDR3 DNA only is kept here, 45 bases in frame from base 1. V is pared back by 2 bases and J by 0 bases, with 11 bases lying between the germline termini. Here the chain combines TRBV11-2 and TRBJ2-7; perhaps TRBD1 is the D gene, with 5 bases matching. The clonotype originates from a woman in her 70s with acute or convalescent COVID-19. The sample comprised peripheral blood. The CDR3 region reads CASSLRQISSYEQYF. The DNA sequence is given as TGTGCCAGCAGCTTAAGACAGATAAGCTCCTACGAGCAGTACTTC. Reference TRBV11-2 and TRBJ2-7 genes cover what lies past the CDR3, so the full variable domain is EAGVAQSPRYKIIEKRQSVAFWCNPISGHATLYWYQQILGQGPKLLIQFQNNGVVDDSQLPKDRFSAERLKGVDSTLKIQPAKLEDSAVYLCASSLRQISSYEQYFGPGTRLTVT.